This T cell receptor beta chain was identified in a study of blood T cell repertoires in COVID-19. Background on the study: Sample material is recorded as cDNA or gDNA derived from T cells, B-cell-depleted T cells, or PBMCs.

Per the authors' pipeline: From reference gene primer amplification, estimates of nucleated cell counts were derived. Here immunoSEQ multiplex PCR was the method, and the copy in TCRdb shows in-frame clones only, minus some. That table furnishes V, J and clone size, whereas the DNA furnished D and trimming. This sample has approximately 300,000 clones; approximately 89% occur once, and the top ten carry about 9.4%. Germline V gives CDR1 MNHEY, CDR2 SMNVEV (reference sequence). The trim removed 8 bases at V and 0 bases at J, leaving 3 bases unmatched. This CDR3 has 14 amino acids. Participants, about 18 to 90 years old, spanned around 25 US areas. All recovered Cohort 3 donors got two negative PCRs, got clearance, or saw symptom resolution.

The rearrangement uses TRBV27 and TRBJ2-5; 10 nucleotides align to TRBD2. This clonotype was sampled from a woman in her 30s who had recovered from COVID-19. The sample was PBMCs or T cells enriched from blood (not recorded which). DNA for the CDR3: TGTGCCAGCTCTAGCGGGAGCTACCAAGAGACCCAGTACTTC. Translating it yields CASSSGSYQETQYF.